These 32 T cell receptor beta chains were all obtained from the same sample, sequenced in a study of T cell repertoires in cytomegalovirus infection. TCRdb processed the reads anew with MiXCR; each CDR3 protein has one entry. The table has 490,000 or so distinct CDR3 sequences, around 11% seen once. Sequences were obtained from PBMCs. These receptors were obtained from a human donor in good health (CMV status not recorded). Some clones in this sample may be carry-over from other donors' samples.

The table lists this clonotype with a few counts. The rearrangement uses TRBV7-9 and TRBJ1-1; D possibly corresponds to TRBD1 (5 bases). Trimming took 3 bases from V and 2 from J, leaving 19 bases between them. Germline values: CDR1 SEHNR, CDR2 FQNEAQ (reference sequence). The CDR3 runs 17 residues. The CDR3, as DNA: TGTGCCAGCAGCTTCGGGGCCGACAGAGGTCCAAACACTGAAGCTTTCTTT. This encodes CASSFGADRGPNTEAFF. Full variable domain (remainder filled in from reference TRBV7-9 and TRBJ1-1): DTGVSQNPRHKITKRGQNVTFRCDPISEHNRLYWYRQTLGQGPEFLTYFQNEAQLEKSRLLSDRFSAERPKGSFSTLEIQRTEQGDSAMYLCASSFGADRGPNTEAFFGQGTRLTVV.

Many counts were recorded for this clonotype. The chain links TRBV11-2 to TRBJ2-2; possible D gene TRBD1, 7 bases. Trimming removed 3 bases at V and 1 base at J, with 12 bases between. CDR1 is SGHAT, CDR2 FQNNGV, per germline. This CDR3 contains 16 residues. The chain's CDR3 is CASSLQGGLNTGELFF. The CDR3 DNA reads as TGTGCCAGCAGCTTGCAGGGGGGTTTGAACACCGGGGAGCTGTTTTTT.

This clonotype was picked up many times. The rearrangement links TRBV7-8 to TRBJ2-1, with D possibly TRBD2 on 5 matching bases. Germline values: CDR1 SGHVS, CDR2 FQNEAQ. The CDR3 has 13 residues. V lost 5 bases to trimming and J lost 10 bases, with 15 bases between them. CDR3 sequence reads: CASSPRGLGEQFF. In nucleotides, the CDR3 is TGTGCCAGCAGCCCCCGAGGGCTGGGGGAGCAGTTCTTC.

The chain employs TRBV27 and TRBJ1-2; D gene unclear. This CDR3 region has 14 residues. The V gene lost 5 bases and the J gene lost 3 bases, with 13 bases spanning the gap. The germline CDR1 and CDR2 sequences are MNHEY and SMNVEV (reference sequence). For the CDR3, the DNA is TGTGCCAGCAGTCCCCTACCCTCGGACTATGGCTACACCTTC. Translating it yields CASSPLPSDYGYTF.

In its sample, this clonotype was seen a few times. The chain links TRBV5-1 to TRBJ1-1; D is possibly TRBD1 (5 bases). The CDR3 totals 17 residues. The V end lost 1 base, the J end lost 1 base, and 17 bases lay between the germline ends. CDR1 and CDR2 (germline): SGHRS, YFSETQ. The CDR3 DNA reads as TGCGCCAGCAGCTTGCGAGGGGTAAAGGGTAGGAACACTGAAGCTTTCTTT. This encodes CASSLRGVKGRNTEAFF.

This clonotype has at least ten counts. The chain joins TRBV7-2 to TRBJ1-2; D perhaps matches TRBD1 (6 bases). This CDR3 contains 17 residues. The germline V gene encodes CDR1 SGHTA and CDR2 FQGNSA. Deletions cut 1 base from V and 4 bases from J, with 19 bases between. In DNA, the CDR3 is TGTGCCAGCAGCTTAGTAGGGGGGGGCCTCTATTCCTATGGCTACACCTTC. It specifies CASSLVGGGLYSYGYTF.

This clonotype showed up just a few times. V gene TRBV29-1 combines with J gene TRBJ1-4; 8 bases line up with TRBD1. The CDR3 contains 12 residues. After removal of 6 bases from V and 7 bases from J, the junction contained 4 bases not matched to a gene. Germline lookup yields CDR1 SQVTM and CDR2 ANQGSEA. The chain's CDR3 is CSVQGAGEKLFF. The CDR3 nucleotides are TGCAGCGTCCAGGGGGCCGGTGAAAAACTGTTTTTT.

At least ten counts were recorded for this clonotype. The CDR3 DNA reads as TGTGCCAGCAGAGAACAGGGGGCTCGGAGCTACACCTTC. This codes for CASREQGARSYTF. The chain uses TRBV6-1 and TRBJ1-2, with 9 bases identical to TRBD1. The CDR3 has 13 residues. Germline loops: CDR1 MNHNS, CDR2 SASEGT. The V gene end was trimmed by 6 bases and the J gene end by 9 bases; junction bases not matched to a gene: 8.

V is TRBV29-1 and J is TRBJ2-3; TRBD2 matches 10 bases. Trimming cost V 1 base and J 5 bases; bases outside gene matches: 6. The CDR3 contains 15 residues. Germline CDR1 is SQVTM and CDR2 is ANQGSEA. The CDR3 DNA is TGCAGCGTTGAAGCAGCGGGAGGGCCGGGAGATACGCAGTATTTT. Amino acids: CSVEAAGGPGDTQYF.

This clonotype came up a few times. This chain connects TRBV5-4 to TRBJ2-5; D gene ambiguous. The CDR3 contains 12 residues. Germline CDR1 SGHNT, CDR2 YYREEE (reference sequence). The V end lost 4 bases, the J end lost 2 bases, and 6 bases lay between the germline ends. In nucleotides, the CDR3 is TGTGCCAGCAGCCATATTCAAGAGACCCAGTACTTC. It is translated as CASSHIQETQYF. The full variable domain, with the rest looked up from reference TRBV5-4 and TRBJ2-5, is ETGVTQSPTHLIKTRGQQVTLRCSSQSGHNTVSWYQQALGQGPQFIFQYYREEENGRGNFPPRFSGLQFPNYSSELNVNALELDDSALYLCASSHIQETQYFGPGTRLLVL.

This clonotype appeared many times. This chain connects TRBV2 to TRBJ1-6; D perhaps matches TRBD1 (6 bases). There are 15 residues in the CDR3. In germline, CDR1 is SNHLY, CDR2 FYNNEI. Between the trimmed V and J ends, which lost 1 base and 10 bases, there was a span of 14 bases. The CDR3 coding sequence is TGTGCCAGCAGTGAAGACAGGGCCCTTAGGTCACCCCTCCACTTT. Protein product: CASSEDRALRSPLHF.

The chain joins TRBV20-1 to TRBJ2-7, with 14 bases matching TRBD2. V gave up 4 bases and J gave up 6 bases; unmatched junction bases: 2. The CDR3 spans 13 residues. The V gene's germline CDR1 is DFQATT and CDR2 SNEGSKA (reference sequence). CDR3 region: CSAIGTSGSEQYF. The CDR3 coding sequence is TGCAGTGCTATAGGGACTAGCGGGAGCGAGCAGTACTTC.

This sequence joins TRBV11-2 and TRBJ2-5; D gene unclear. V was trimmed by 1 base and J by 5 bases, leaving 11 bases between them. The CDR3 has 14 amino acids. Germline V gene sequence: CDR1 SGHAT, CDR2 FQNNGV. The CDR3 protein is CASSLAYPRETQYF. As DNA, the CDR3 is TGTGCCAGCAGCTTAGCATACCCGCGGGAGACCCAGTACTTC.

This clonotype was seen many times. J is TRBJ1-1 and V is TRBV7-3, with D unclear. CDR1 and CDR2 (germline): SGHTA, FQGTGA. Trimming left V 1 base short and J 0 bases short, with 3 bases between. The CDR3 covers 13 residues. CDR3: CASSLKVNTEAFF. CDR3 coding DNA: TGTGCCAGCAGCTTAAAAGTGAACACTGAAGCTTTCTTT.

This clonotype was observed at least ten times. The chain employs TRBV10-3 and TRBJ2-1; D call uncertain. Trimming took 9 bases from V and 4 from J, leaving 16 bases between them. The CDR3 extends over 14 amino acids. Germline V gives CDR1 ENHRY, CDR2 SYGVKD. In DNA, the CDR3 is TGTGCCATTTCCCCTGGCCTACCGTACAATGAGCAGTTCTTC. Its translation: CAISPGLPYNEQFF.

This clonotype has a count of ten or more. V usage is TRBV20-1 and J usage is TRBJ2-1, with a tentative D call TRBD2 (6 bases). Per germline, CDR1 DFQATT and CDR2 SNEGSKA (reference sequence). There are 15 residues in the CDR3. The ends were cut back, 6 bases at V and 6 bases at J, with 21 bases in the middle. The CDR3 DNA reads TGCAGTGCCCGAACCCCCAGCGGGCAAATCAATGAGCAGTTCTTC. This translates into CSARTPSGQINEQFF.

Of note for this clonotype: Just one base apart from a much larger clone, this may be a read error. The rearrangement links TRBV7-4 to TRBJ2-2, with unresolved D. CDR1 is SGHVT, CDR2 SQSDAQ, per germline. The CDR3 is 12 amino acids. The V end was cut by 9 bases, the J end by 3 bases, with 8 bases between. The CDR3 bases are TGTGCCAGAAGACCCTACACCGGGGAGCTGTTTTTT. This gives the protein CARRPYTGELFF.

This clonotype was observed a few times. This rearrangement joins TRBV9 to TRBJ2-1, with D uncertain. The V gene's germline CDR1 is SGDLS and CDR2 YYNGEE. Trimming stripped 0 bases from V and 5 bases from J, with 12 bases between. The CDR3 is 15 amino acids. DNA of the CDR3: TGTGCCAGCAGCGTAGGGACCCCGGCAGACAATGAGCAGTTCTTC. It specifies CASSVGTPADNEQFF. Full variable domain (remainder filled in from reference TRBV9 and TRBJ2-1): DSGVTQTPKHLITATGQRVTLRCSPRSGDLSVYWYQQSLDQGLQFLIQYYNGEERAKGNILERFSAQQFPDLHSELNLSSLELGDSALYFCASSVGTPADNEQFFGPGTRLTVL.

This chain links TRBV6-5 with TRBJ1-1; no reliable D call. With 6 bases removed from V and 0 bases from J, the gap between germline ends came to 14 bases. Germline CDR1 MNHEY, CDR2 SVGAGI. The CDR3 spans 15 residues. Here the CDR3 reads CASSLSPQMNTEAFF. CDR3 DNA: TGTGCCAGCAGCCTCTCCCCCCAGATGAACACTGAAGCTTTCTTT.

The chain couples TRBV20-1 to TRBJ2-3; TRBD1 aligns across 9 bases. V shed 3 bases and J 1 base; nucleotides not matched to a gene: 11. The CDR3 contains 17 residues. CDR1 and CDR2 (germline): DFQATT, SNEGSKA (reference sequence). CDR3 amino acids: CSARSPTGQGGTDTQYF. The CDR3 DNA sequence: TGCAGTGCTAGGAGTCCGACGGGACAGGGTGGCACAGATACGCAGTATTTT.

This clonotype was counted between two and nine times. The CDR3 here is CASSQKRTPNYGYTF. The CDR3, as DNA: TGTGCCAGCAGCCAAAAAAGAACTCCTAACTATGGCTACACCTTC. This chain links TRBV3-1 with TRBJ1-2; the D is unclear. Germline V lookup: CDR1 LGHDT, CDR2 YNNKEL (reference sequence). The CDR3 covers 15 residues. V was shortened by 2 bases and J by 0 bases, with 10 bases between the two germline ends.

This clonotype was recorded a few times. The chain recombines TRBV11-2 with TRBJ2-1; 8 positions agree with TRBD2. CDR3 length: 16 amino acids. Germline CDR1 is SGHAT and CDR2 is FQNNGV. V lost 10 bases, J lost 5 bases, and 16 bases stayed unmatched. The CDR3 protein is CATRAGRGVTHNEQFF. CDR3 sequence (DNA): TGTGCCACCCGGGCCGGGCGGGGGGTTACTCACAATGAGCAGTTCTTC.

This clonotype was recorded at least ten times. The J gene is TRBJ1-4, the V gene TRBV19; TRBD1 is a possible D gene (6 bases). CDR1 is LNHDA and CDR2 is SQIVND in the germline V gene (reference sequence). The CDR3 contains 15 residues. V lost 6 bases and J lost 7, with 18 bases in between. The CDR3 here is CASSSPWQGFEKLFF. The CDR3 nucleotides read TGTGCCAGTAGCTCACCTTGGCAGGGGTTTGAAAAACTGTTTTTT.

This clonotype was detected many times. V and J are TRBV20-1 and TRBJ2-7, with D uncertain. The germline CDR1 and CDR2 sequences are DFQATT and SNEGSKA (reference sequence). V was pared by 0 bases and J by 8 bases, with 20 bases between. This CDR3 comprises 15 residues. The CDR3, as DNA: TGCAGTGCTAGAGATCCCCGCCAGTACGGTATGAAGCAGTACTTC. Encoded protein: CSARDPRQYGMKQYF.

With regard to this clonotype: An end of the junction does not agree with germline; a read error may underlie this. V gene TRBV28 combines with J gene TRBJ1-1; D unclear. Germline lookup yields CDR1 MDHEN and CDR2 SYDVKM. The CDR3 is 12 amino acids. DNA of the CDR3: TGTGCCGGCAGGAAAATCACGGCCCGGGCTTTCTTT. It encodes CAGRKITARAFF.

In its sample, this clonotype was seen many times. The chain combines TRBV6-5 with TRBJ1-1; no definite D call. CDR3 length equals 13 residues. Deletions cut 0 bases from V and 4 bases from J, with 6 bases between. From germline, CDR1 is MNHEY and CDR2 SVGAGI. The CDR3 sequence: CASSYSWSTEAFF. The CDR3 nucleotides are TGTGCCAGCAGTTACTCGTGGAGCACTGAAGCTTTCTTT.

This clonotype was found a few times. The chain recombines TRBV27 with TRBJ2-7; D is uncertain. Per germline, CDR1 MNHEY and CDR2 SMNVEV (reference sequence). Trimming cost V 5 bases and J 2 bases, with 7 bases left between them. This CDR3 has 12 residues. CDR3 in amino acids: CASSTSPYEQYF. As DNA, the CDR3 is TGTGCCAGCAGTACCAGTCCCTACGAGCAGTACTTC.

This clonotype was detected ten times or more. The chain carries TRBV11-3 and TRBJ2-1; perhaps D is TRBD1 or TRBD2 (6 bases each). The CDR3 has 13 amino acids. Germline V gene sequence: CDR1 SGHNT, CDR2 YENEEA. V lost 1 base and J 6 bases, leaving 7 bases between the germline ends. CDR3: CASSLGGANEQFF. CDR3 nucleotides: TGTGCCAGCAGCTTAGGGGGGGCCAATGAGCAGTTCTTC.

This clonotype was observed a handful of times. The CDR3 region is CASSVRVSGDTEAFF. CDR3 DNA: TGTGCCAGCAGCGTCCGTGTCTCGGGCGACACTGAAGCTTTCTTT. V is TRBV5-6 and J is TRBJ1-1; D is ambiguous. The CDR3 is 15 amino acids. Germline values: CDR1 SGHDT, CDR2 YYEEEE. V shed 4 bases and J shed 3 bases, with 16 bases lying between them.

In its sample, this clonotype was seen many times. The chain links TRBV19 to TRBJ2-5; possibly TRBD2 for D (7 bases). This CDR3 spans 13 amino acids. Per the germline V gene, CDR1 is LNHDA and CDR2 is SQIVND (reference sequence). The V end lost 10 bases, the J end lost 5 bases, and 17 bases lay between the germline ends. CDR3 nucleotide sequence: TGTGCCACCGCCCCCGGGGGGCTTGAGACCCAGTACTTC. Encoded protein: CATAPGGLETQYF.

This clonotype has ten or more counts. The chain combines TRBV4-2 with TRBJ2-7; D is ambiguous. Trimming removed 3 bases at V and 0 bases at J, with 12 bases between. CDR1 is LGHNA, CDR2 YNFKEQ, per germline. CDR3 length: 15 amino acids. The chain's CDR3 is CASSQAEFGSYEQYF. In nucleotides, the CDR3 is TGTGCCAGCAGCCAGGCGGAATTTGGCTCCTACGAGCAGTACTTC.

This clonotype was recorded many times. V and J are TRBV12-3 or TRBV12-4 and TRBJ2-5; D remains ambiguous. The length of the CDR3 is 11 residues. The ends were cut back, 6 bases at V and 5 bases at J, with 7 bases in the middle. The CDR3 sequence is CASSWAETQYF. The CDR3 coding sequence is TGTGCCAGCAGCTGGGCGGAGACCCAGTACTTC.